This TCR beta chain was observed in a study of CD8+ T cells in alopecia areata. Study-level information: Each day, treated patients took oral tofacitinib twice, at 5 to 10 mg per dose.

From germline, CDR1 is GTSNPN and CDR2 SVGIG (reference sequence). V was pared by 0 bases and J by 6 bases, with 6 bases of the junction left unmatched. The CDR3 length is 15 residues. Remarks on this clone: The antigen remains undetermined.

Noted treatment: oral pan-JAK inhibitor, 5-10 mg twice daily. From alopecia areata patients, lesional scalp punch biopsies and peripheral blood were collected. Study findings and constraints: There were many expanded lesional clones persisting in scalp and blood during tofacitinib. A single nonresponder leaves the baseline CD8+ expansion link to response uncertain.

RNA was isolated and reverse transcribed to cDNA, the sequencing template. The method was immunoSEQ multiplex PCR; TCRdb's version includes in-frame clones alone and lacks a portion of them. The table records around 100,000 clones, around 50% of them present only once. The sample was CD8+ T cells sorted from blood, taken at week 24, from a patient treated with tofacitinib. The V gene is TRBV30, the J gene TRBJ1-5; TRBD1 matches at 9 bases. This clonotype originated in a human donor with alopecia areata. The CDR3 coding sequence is TGTGCCTGGAGTGTACAGGGGACAGGGAGTCAGCCCCAGCATTTT. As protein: CAWSVQGTGSQPQHF.